This is a list of T cell receptor beta chains from one sample in a study of CD8 T cells in acute hepatitis C reinfection. The data were produced by immunoSEQ multiplex PCR, yet TCRdb's version contains in-frame clones alone and is incomplete. The sample comprises roughly 1,100 clones, roughly 60% of which are singletons, and around 10% rests with the top ten. The starting material was HCV NS3-1073 tetramer-sorted CD8+ T cells from PBMCs, obtained at follow-up. The receptors come from a man aged 35 to 55 who spontaneously cleared hepatitis C infection. The CDR3 runs from the conserved cysteine through the conserved F or W. D genes are given only for firm matches. Clone size is stated in some rows and not others, as once, few, many or a class when expanded.

>14|.|few|TRBV7-8|TRBJ2-1
TGTGCCAGCAGCCGGCCGGACTCACACAATGAGCAGTTCTTC
CASSRPDSHNEQFF
>17|TRBD2|.|TRBV7-2|TRBJ2-5
TGTGCCAGCAGCTTAGTAACTAGCGGGGGATATACGGAGACCCAGTACTTC
CASSLVTSGGYTETQYF
>19|TRBD2|.|TRBV28|TRBJ2-5
TGTGCCAGCAGTTTATTGCTAGCGGGGGGCCCATCCGGGGAAGAGACCCAGTACTTC
CASSLLLAGGPSGEETQYF
>18|TRBD1|large|TRBV19|TRBJ2-7
TGTGCCAGTAGTATAAGGTTGTCGGGGACAGGGGGCATCTACGAGCAGTACTTC
CASSIRLSGTGGIYEQYF
>17|TRBD1|once|TRBV2|TRBJ2-2
TGTGCCAGCAGTGTTATCCCGGGACAGGGGGCCACCGGGGAGCTGTTTTTT
CASSVIPGQGATGELFF
>13|.|.|TRBV9|TRBJ1-5
TGTGCCAGCAGCGTAGTCAACAATCAGCCCCAGCATTTT
CASSVVNNQPQHF
>13|.|.|TRBV7-2|TRBJ2-5
TGTGCCAGCAGCCCCCTAATGGGAGAGACCCAGTACTTC
CASSPLMGETQYF
>17|TRBD2|.|TRBV14|TRBJ2-2
TGTGCCAGCAGCCAACAAAGAGCGGGAGAGCCCACCGGGGAGCTGTTTTTT
CASSQQRAGEPTGELFF
>19|TRBD2|.|TRBV4-3|TRBJ2-2
TGCGCCAGCAGCCAAGCCATAACGGGGGAGGGAATCCGTTCCGGGGAGCTGTTTTTT
CASSQAITGEGIRSGELFF
>16|TRBD2|.|TRBV16|TRBJ2-1
TGTGCCAGCAGCCTCCGGGTAGCGGGAGAGCCCGATGAGCAGTTCTTC
CASSLRVAGEPDEQFF
>16|.|.|TRBV4-3|TRBJ2-7
TGCGCCAGCAGCCAAGAGGTGGGCGGGGCCACCTACGAGCAGTACTTC
CASSQEVGGATYEQYF
>14|.|.|TRBV4-1|TRBJ1-1
TGCGCCAGCAGCCCCATGGCCGAGAACACTGAAGCTTTCTTT
CASSPMAENTEAFF
>15|TRBD2|.|TRBV28|TRBJ2-1
TGTGCCAGCAGTTTAGTGTCTAGCGGGAACCATGAGCAGTTCTTC
CASSLVSSGNHEQFF
>17|.|.|TRBV7-6|TRBJ2-5
TGTGCCAGCAGCTTACCTTGGGCAGGGATGGACCAAGAGACCCAGTACTTC
CASSLPWAGMDQETQYF
>16|TRBD1|once|TRBV2|TRBJ2-7
TGTGCCAGCAGTGACATCACCGGGACAGGGGTCTACGAGCAGTACTTC
CASSDITGTGVYEQYF
>12|.|.|TRBV7-8|TRBJ2-1
TGTGCCAGCCAGCACGACCACAATGAGCAGTTCTTC
CASQHDHNEQFF
>13|.|few|TRBV14|TRBJ1-1
TGTGCCAGCAGTTCAGGCAGGGGCACTGAAGCTTTCTTT
CASSSGRGTEAFF
>15|.|.|TRBV7-8|TRBJ2-5
TGTGCCAGCAGCACACCTCAGGGGTCCCAAGAGACCCAGTACTTC
CASSTPQGSQETQYF
>19|.|.|TRBV5-3|TRBJ1-1
TGTGCCAGAAGCTTGAATTCGGTGGGGGCCCACTTCAAATATAGTGGAGCTTTCTTT
CARSLNSVGAHFKYSGAFF
>16|.|.|TRBV4-2|TRBJ2-7
TGTGCCAGCAGCCAAGAATTGGGGGGTAGCTCCTACGAGCAGTACTTC
CASSQELGGSSYEQYF
>18|TRBD1|large|TRBV19|TRBJ2-7
TGTGCCAGTAGTATTCGCTTCTCCGGGACAGGGGGCATCTACGAGCAGTACTTC
CASSIRFSGTGGIYEQYF
>14|.|.|TRBV16|TRBJ1-1
TGTGCCAGCAGCCTATCGGGACCAAACACTGAAGCTTTCTTT
CASSLSGPNTEAFF
>14|TRBD1|.|TRBV11-2|TRBJ2-1
TGTGCCAGCAGCAGCCACAGGGGTGAGAATGAGCAGTTCTTC
CASSSHRGENEQFF
>15|.|large|TRBV28|TRBJ1-1
TGTGCCAGCATTCAACAGCAGGAGCCAAACACTGAAGCTTTCTTT
CASIQQQEPNTEAFF
>16|.|.|TRBV7-8|TRBJ1-1
TGTGCCAGCAGCCCACCTACACCTCCGGGGGAAACTGAAGCTTTCTTT
CASSPPTPPGETEAFF
>17|.|once|TRBV21-1|TRBJ1-5
TGTGCCAGCAGCAGGGCCAAGGGGTCCGATAGCAATCAGCCCCAGCATTTT
CASSRAKGSDSNQPQHF
>15|TRBD2|.|TRBV4-3|TRBJ2-5
TGCGCCAGCAGCCAAGGGACGGGAGGGCCTGAGACCCAGTACTTC
CASSQGTGGPETQYF
>14|.|.|TRBV5-1|TRBJ2-3
TGCGCCAGCAGCTTGATATCGAACACAGATACGCAGTATTTT
CASSLISNTDTQYF
>18|TRBD2|.|TRBV6-1|TRBJ2-1
TGTGCCAGCAGTGAATCTCAGGTAGCGGGAATCTCGTACAATGAGCAGTTCTTC
CASSESQVAGISYNEQFF
>17|TRBD2|once|TRBV7-6|TRBJ2-1
TGTGCCAGCAGCTTAGACCCTCTGGCGGGAGTCATTACTGAGCAGTTCTTC
CASSLDPLAGVITEQFF
>11|TRBD1|large|TRBV2|TRBJ1-1
TGTGGGGGTGACAGGGGCACTGAAGCTTTCTTT
CGGDRGTEAFF
>16|.|.|TRBV4-2|TRBJ2-7
TGTGCCAGCAGCCAAGAGTCTTCCGGAGGTCCCTACGAGCAGTACTTC
CASSQESSGGPYEQYF
>13|.|few|TRBV30|TRBJ2-2
TGTGCCTGGATAACGGGTTCAGGCCTGGAGCTGTTTTTT
CAWITGSGLELFF
>15|.|.|TRBV5-8|TRBJ2-7
TGTGCCAGCAGCTTGGTCGGTCAGTTAAACTACGAGCAGTACTTC
CASSLVGQLNYEQYF
>17|TRBD1|once|TRBV15|TRBJ1-1
TGTGCCACCAGCACTTCGACAGGGGTCTATATGAACACTGAAGCTTTCTTT
CATSTSTGVYMNTEAFF
>13|.|.|TRBV9|TRBJ2-6
TGTGCCAGCAGTGGATCTGGGGCCAACGTCCTGACTTTC
CASSGSGANVLTF
>15|.|.|TRBV2|TRBJ2-2
TGTGCCAGCAGTGATGTGGGGAGAGGCACCGGGGAGCTGTTTTTT
CASSDVGRGTGELFF
>14|.|.|TRBV4-2|TRBJ1-2
TGTGCCAGCAGCCAATTGGAGGGAAACTATGGCTACACCTTC
CASSQLEGNYGYTF
>16|TRBD2|.|TRBV27|TRBJ2-7
TGTGCCAGCAGTTTTTCCAGCGGGGGGGCCTCGGTCGAGCAGTACTTC
CASSFSSGGASVEQYF
>16|.|.|TRBV25-1|TRBJ1-3
TGTGCCAGCAGTGATCAGCGACAGGCTACTGGAAACACCATATATTTT
CASSDQRQATGNTIYF
>22|TRBD1|.|TRBV5-1|TRBJ2-7
TGCGCCAGCAGCTTGAAGGACAGGGGGCCTGCCTATACCCCATACCTCTCCTACGAGCAGTACTTC
CASSLKDRGPAYTPYLSYEQYF
>17|TRBD2|few|TRBV7-2|TRBJ2-5
TGTGCCAGCAGCTTAGTCACTAGCGGGGGTTATCAAGAGACCCAGTACTTC
CASSLVTSGGYQETQYF
>15|.|.|TRBV6-9|TRBJ2-7
TGTGCCAGCAGTGAACTGATTACAGGAGACTACGAGCAGTACTTC
CASSELITGDYEQYF
>15|TRBD2|.|TRBV28|TRBJ2-7
TGTGCCAGCAGTTTGAACGCGGGAGGGCCTTTCGAGCAGTACTTT
CASSLNAGGPFEQYF
>14|TRBD1|.|TRBV2|TRBJ1-1
TGTGCCAGCAGTAGGGGACAGGGGGTCATAGGGGCTTTCTTT
CASSRGQGVIGAFF
>15|.|.|TRBV7-2|TRBJ1-5
TGTGCCAGCAGCTTAGTAGATGGGGGCAATCAGCCCCAGCATTTT
CASSLVDGGNQPQHF
>16|.|.|TRBV28|TRBJ1-2
TGTGCCAGCAGTGGGGTGTGGCCAGGGGATCAGGATGGCTACACCTTC
CASSGVWPGDQDGYTF
>17|TRBD1|.|TRBV28|TRBJ1-2
TGTGCCAGCAGTTTAAGCCCTGGAGGGGGCAATTTCTATGGCTACACCTTC
CASSLSPGGGNFYGYTF
>14|.|.|TRBV6-1|TRBJ2-1
TGTGCCAGCAGTGTAGGCCAACCCCTCAATGAGCAGTTCTTC
CASSVGQPLNEQFF